This T cell receptor beta chain was profiled in a study of response to subunit inactivated influenza vaccine. TCRdb re-analysed the RT-PCR reads in MiXCR, keeping a single row per CDR3 protein. The table lists about 530,000 distinct CDR3 sequences, 13% of them singletons. The V gene end was trimmed by 4 bases and the J gene end by 2 bases; junction bases not matched to a gene: 9. Germline assignment: CDR1 MDHEN and CDR2 SYDVKM. The CDR3 sequence is 16 residues long. V is TRBV28 and J is TRBJ2-7; TRBD1 matches 9 bases. The sequencing here drew on PBMCs from blood, taken 35 to 45 days after vaccination. The sequence was collected from a man over 45 who received an inactivated influenza vaccine. The CDR3 coding sequence is TGTGCCAGCAGTTCCCACAGGGGGCCCTCGCCCTACGAGCAGTACTTC. This gives the protein CASSSHRGPSPYEQYF.